The 5 T cell receptor beta chains below all came from one sample that was sequenced in a study of cytomegalovirus exposure and HLA in healthy donors. Assay: immunoSEQ multiplex PCR; the TCRdb copy retains only in-frame clones and omits some. The table shows under 200,000 clones, with under 95% occurring only once. Sequencing was done on a sample of PBMCs. These receptors came from a woman aged 18-30 years in good health and CMV-seropositive.

This chain links TRBV7-9 with TRBJ1-4; D call uncertain. V was cut by 0 bases and J by 4 bases, with 12 bases left in between. Per the germline V gene, CDR1 is SEHNR and CDR2 is FQNEAQ (reference sequence). The CDR3 covers 16 residues. In nucleotides, the CDR3 is TGTGCCAGCAGCTTAGCGAGAACTTCCCTTAATGAAAAACTGTTTTTT. This gives the protein CASSLARTSLNEKLFF.

The gene calls are TRBV11-2 and TRBJ2-7, with 8 positions matching TRBD1. CDR3 size: 15 residues. Germline values: CDR1 SGHAT, CDR2 FQNNGV. V was clipped by 0 bases and J by 4 bases; unmatched bases: 5. The DNA of the CDR3 is TGTGCCAGCAGCTTAGACACAGGGGGGCGGTACGAGCAGTACTTC. It encodes CASSLDTGGRYEQYF. The full variable domain, its missing parts supplied by reference TRBV11-2 and TRBJ2-7, is EAGVAQSPRYKIIEKRQSVAFWCNPISGHATLYWYQQILGQGPKLLIQFQNNGVVDDSQLPKDRFSAERLKGVDSTLKIQPAKLEDSAVYLCASSLDTGGRYEQYFGPGTRLTVT.

This chain uses TRBV27 with TRBJ2-7; 9 bases fit TRBD1. Germline-derived CDR1 and CDR2 are MNHEY and SMNVEV (reference sequence). The J segment lost 6 bases and the V segment lost 1 base, leaving 7 bases of the junction unmatched. The CDR3 length is 15 residues. The CDR3 region is CASSLFGDRVGEQYF. The CDR3 bases are TGTGCCAGCAGTTTATTCGGGGACAGGGTAGGCGAGCAGTACTTC.

The genes are TRBV7-2 and TRBJ1-2, with 7 bases matching TRBD1. J was trimmed by 3 bases and V by 4 bases; bases with no gene match: 8. Germline assignment: CDR1 SGHTA and CDR2 FQGNSA. The CDR3 has 15 amino acids. CDR3 DNA: TGTGCCAGCAGCTCCATCCGACAGGGACACTATGGCTACACCTTC. Its translation is CASSSIRQGHYGYTF.

CDR3: CASSGPPSGLAGASYNEQFF. The CDR3 DNA sequence: TGTGCCAGTAGTGGCCCCCCATCGGGACTAGCGGGGGCCTCCTACAATGAGCAGTTCTTC. The chain couples TRBV19 to TRBJ2-1, with 14 nucleotides matching TRBD2. CDR3 length equals 20 residues. The V and J ends lost 5 bases and 0 bases, in that order; junction bases with no gene match: 12. The V gene's germline CDR1 is LNHDA and CDR2 SQIVND (reference sequence).